This T cell receptor beta chain emerged from a study of blood T cell repertoires in COVID-19. Here immunoSEQ multiplex PCR was the method, and the copy in TCRdb shows in-frame clones only, minus some. The data contain about 130,000 clones, around 87% of them singletons. The clonotype comes from a woman between 45 and 65 years old who had recovered from COVID-19. The sample comprised peripheral blood.

The CDR3 region is CASSLGQASYNEQFF. The CDR3 nucleotides are TGTGCCAGCAGCTTGGGACAGGCATCCTACAATGAGCAGTTCTTC. The chain links TRBV7-9 to TRBJ2-1; 8 bases line up with TRBD1. The J segment lost 1 base and the V segment lost 3 bases, leaving 2 bases of the junction unmatched. The V gene's germline CDR1 is SEHNR and CDR2 FQNEAQ (reference sequence). This CDR3 spans 15 amino acids.